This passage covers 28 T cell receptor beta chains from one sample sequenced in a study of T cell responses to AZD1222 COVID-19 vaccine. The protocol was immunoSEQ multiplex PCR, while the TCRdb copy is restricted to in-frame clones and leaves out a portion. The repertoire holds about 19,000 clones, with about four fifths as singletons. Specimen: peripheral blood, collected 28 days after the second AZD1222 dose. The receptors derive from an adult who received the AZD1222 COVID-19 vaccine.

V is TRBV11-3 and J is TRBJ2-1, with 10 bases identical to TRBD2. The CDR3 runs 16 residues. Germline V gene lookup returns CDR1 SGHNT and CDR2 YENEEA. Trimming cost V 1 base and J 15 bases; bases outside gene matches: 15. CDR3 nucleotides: TGTGCCAGCAGCTTAGCGGGAGATAGCGGGAGGTACCCCCGGTTCTTC. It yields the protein CASSLAGDSGRYPRFF. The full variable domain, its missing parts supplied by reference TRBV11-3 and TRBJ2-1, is EAGVVQSPRYKIIEKKQPVAFWCNPISGHNTLYWYLQNLGQGPELLIRYENEEAVDDSQLPKDRFSAERLKGVDSTLKIQPAELGDSAVYLCASSLAGDSGRYPRFFGPGTRLTVL.

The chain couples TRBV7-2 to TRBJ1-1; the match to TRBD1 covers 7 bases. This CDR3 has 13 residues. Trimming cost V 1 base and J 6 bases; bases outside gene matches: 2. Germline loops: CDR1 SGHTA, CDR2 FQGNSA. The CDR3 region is CASSLVRGAEAFF. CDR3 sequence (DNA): TGTGCCAGCAGCTTAGTCAGGGGGGCTGAAGCTTTCTTT. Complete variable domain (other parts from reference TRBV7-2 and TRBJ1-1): GAGVSQSPSNKVTEKGKDVELRCDPISGHTALYWYRQSLGQGLEFLIYFQGNSAPDKSGLPSDRFSAERTGGSVSTLTIQRTQQEDSAVYLCASSLVRGAEAFFGQGTRLTVV.

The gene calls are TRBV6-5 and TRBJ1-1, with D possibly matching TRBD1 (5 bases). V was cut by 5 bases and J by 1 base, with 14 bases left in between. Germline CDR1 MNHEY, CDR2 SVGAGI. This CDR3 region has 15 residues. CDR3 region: CASSPAGSGNTEAFF. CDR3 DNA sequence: TGTGCCAGCAGTCCCGCAGGGTCTGGGAACACTGAAGCTTTCTTT.

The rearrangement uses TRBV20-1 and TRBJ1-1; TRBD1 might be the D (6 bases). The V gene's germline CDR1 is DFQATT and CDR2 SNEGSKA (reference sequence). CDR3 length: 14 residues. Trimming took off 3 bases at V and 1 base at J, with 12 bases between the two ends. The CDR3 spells CSASGGAGNTEAFF. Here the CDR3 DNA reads TGCAGTGCTAGTGGGGGGGCCGGGAACACTGAAGCTTTCTTT.

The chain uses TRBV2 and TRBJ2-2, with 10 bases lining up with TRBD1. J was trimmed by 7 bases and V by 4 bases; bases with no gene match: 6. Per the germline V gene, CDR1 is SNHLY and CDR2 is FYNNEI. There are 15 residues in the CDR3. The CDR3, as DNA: TGTGCCAGCAGTGGAGTGACAGGGGGCGGCGGGGAGCTGTTTTTT. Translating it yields CASSGVTGGGGELFF.

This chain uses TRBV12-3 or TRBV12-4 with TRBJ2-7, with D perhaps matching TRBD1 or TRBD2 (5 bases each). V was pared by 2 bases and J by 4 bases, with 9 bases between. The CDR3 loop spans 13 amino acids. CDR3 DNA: TGTGCCAGCAGTTTATGGGGGTGGTACGAGCAGTACTTC. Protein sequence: CASSLWGWYEQYF.

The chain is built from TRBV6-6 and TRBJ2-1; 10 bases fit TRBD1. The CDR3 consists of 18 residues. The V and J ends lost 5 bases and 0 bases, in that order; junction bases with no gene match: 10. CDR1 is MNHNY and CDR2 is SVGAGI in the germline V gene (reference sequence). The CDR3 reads CASSPGTTGGHSYNEQFF. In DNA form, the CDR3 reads TGTGCCAGCAGTCCCGGAACGACAGGGGGCCACTCCTACAATGAGCAGTTCTTC.

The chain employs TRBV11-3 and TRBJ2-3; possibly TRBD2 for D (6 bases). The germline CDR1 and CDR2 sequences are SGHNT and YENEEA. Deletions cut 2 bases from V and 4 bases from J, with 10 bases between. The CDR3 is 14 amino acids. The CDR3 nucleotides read TGTGCCAGCAGCTTAAGGGACTCAGCAGATACGCAGTATTTT. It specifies CASSLRDSADTQYF.

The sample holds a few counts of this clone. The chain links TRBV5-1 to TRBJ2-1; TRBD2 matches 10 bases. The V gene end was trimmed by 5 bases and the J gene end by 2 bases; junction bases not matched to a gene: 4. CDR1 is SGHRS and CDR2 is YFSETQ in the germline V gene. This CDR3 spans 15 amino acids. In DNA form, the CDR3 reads TGCGCCAGCAGTTCCACTAGCGGGACCTACAATGAGCAGTTCTTC. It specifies CASSSTSGTYNEQFF.

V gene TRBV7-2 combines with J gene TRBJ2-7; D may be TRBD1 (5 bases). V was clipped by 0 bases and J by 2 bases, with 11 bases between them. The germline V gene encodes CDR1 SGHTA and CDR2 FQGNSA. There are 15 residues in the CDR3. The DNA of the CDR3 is TGTGCCAGCAGCTTAGCCCTCGACAGTACCTACGAGCAGTACTTC. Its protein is CASSLALDSTYEQYF.

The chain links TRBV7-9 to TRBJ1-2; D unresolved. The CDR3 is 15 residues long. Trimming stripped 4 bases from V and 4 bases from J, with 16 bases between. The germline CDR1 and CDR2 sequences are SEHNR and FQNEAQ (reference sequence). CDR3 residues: CASSSYGSLVYGYTF. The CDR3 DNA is TGTGCCAGCAGCTCCTACGGGTCTCTGGTCTATGGCTACACCTTC.

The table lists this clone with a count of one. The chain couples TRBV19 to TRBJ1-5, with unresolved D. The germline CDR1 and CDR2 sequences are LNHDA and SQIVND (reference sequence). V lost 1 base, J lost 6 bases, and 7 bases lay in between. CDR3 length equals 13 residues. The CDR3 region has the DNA TGTGCCAGTAGTATAGGGAGGATTCAGCCCCAGCATTTT. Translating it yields CASSIGRIQPQHF.

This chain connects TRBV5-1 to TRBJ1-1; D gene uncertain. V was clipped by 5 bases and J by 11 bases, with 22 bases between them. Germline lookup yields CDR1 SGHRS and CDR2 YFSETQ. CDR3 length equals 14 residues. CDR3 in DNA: TGCGCCAGCAGTCCCCGAAAGCCATCAAGCGGCGCTTTCTTT. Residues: CASSPRKPSSGAFF.

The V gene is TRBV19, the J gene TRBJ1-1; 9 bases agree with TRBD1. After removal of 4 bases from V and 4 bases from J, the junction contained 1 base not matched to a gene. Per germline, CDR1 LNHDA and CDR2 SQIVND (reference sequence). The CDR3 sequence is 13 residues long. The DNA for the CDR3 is TGTGCCAGTAGTAGGACAGGGGCCACTGAAGCTTTCTTT. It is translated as CASSRTGATEAFF.

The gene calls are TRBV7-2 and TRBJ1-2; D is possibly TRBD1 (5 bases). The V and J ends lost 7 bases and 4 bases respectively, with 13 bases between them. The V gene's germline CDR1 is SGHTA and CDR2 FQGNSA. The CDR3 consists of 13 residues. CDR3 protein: CASNQGAAYGYTF. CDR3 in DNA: TGTGCCAGCAACCAGGGTGCCGCCTATGGCTACACCTTC.

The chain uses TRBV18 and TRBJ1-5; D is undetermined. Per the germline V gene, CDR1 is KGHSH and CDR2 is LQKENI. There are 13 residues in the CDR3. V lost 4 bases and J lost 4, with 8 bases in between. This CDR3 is CASSLDKNQPQHF. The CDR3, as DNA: TGTGCCAGCTCACTTGATAAGAATCAGCCCCAGCATTTT. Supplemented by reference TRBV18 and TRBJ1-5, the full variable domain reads NAGVMQNPRHLVRRRGQEARLRCSPMKGHSHVYWYRQLPEEGLKFMVYLQKENIIDESGMPKERFSAEFPKEGPSILRIQQVVRGDSAAYFCASSLDKNQPQHFGDGTRLSIL.

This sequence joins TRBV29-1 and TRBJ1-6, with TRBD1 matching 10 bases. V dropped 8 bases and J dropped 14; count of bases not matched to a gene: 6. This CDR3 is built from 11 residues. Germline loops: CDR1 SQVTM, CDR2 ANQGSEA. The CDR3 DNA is TGCAGCATACGGGACAGGGGAACCCTCCACTTT. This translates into CSIRDRGTLHF.

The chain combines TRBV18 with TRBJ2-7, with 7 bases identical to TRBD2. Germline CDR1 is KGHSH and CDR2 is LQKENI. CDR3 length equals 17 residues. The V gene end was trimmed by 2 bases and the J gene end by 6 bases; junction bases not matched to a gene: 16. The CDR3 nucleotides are TGTGCCAGCTCACCAATTCCTCCGGGACTACCCTCCCGCGAGCAGTACTTC. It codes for CASSPIPPGLPSREQYF.

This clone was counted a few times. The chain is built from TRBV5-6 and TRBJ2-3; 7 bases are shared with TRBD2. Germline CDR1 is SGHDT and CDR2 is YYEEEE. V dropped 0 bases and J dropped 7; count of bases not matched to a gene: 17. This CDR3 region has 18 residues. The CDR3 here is CASSLANKLGGRWNTQYF. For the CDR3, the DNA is TGTGCCAGCAGCTTGGCCAACAAGTTGGGAGGGCGATGGAATACGCAGTATTTT.

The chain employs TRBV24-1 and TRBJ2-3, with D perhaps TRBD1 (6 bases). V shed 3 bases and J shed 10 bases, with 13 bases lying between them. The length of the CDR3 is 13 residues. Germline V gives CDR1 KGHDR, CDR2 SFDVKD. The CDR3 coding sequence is TGTGCCACCAGTGATATACAGGGACGGGCGCAGTATTTT. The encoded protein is CATSDIQGRAQYF.

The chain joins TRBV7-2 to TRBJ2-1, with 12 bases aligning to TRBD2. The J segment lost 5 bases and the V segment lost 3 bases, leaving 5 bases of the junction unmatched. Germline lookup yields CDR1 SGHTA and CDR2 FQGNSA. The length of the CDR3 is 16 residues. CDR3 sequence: CASSFTTSGRHNEQFF. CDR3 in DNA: TGTGCCAGCAGCTTCACTACTAGCGGGAGGCACAATGAGCAGTTCTTC.

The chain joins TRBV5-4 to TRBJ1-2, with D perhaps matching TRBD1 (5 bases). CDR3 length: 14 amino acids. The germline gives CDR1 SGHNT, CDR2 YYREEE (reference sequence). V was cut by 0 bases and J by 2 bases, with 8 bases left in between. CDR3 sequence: CASSLGDRNYGYTF. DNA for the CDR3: TGTGCCAGCAGCTTGGGGGACCGCAACTATGGCTACACCTTC.

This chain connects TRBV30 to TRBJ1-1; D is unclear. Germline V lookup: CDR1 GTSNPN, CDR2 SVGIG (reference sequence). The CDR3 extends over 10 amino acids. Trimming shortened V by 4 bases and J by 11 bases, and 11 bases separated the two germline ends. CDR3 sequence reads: CAWISVGAFF. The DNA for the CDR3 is TGTGCCTGGATTTCTGTCGGGGCTTTCTTT.

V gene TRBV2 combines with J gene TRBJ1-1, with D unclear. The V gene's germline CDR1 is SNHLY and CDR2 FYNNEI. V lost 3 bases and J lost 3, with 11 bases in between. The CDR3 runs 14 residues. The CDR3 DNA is TGTGCCAGCAGTGATCAGGCCCTAGACACTGAAGCTTTCTTT. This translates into CASSDQALDTEAFF.

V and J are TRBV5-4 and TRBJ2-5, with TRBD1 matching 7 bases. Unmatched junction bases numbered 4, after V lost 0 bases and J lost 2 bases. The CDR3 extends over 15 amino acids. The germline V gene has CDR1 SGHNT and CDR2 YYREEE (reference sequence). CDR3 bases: TGTGCCAGCAGCTTGGCCCACAGGGGACAAGAGACCCAGTACTTC. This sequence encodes CASSLAHRGQETQYF.

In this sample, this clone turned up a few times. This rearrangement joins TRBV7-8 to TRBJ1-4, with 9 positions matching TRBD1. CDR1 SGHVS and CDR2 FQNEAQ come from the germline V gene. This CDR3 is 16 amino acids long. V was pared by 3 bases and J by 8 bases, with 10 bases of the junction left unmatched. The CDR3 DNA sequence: TGTGCCAGCAGCTTCAACCGGGACAGGGTTGGAGAAAAACTGTTTTTT. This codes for CASSFNRDRVGEKLFF.

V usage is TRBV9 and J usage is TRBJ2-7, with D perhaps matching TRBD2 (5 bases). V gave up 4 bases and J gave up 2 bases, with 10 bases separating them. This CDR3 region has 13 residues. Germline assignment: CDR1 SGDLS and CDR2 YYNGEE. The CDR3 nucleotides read TGTGCCAGCAGCCGAAGCGGTACCTACGAGCAGTACTTC. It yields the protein CASSRSGTYEQYF.

The CDR3 here is CASSPGQSYTGELFF. DNA for the CDR3: TGCGCCAGCAGCCCGGGACAGAGCTACACCGGGGAGCTGTTTTTT. The rearrangement joins TRBV5-1 to TRBJ2-2, with 7 bases identical to TRBD1. V trimming: 4 bases; J trimming: 3 bases; junction bases outside the gene matches: 6. Looked up from germline, CDR1 is SGHRS and CDR2 is YFSETQ. The CDR3 has 15 residues.